This paragraph covers one T cell receptor beta chain sequence. Which antigen it targets is not known. An end of the junction does not agree with germline; a read error may underlie this. TCR CDR3 regions were amplified from genomic DNA by multiplex PCR using the deep immunoSEQ assay. Extracted genomic DNA from each cell subset was spread evenly across all wells of several immunoSEQ 96-well plates, with each plate serving as a replicate. Each replicate PCR for sorted subsets received about 210 ng genomic DNA, equal to 30,000 or so T cell genomes. Purified libraries were quantified with a Qubit 3.0 fluorometer, sized on a Bioanalyzer 2100, and re-quantified with the KAPA Library Quantification kit. Every immunoSEQ 96-well plate was sequenced on a dedicated single-read 150-cycle Illumina NextSeq 550 flow cell. As for the authors' bioinformatics: Because the immunoSEQ output held only junctional sequences and lacked quality scores, the filtering could not match the filtering applied to full-length reads. Sequences were annotated with PyIR, a Python wrapper for IgBLAST v1.9, using IMGT germline references to assign V/J genes and CDR3. Reads were filtered out if the reads had weak V/J assignments (E-value above 1e-6), no CDR3, stop codons, out-of-frame junctions, or ambiguous translated residues. V3J clonotypes were defined as sequences sharing an identical inferred V gene, J gene, and CDR3 amino acid sequence. Percentage overlap between repertoires was calculated by dividing the number of shared unique clonotypes by the size of the smaller repertoire. Repertoire richness was assessed with RTK rarefaction, the Chao1 estimator, and Recon v2.1 estimates of unobserved clonotypes. Generation probabilities for all TCRbeta clonotypes obtained by the gDNA method from a handful of donors were computed using OLGA. This is the immuneACCESS table as TCRdb keeps it, with only in-frame sequences that have V and J called. A part of the clones is gone; compared with another copy, unresolved V genes explain less than half, and the rest is unexplained. The V and J calls and the clone size are those of that table, but D and trimming were determined from the DNA. This sample has millions of clones in its table, and less than 95% of those were observed once. The ten top clones hold 0.9% to 1.3% of the sample.

The germline V gene (reference sequence) supplies CDR1 SSHAT and CDR2 FNYEAQ. Reading from cysteine to phenylalanine, the CDR3 counts 15 amino acids. Kept here is only the CDR3 DNA, which spans 45 bases and is read in frame from base 1. The data originate from a study of shared clonotypes between healthy human individuals (dated by TCRdb to about 2020). Broadly, across the study: The cohort comprised a couple of women and three men aged 18 to 49 years. Libraries were prepared and TCR repertoires were sequenced by different laboratories using diverse techniques, in order to increase sequencing depth and limit assay-specific biases. Per donor, three plates each were used for CD4 naive and CD4 memory, two for CD8 naive, and one for CD8 memory. To estimate repertoire size and how much clonotype sharing occurs between individuals, the study deeply sequenced the blood TCR repertoires of roughly 5 healthy adults. Per donor, leukapheresis produced somewhere between about 0.9 and 9.5 billion PBMCs.

General study outcomes and caveats: Naive subsets generally had larger estimated clonotype richness than memory subsets did. The small number of donors limited the genetic and exposure-history diversity represented. About 5% of naive CD4, roughly 3.6% of naive CD8, 2.3% of memory CD4, and approximately 0.39% of memory CD8 clonotypes were shared across several donors. Compared with non-shared clonotypes, the clonotypes found in all four sorted-subset donors had higher generation probabilities. Rarefaction of sorted-subset datasets indicated incomplete sequencing despite the large sequencing depth. Only blood was sampled, and tissue TCR repertoires likely differ from those in blood. Pairwise subsampling indicated that sequencing depth was expected to affect the degree of clonotype sharing among donors.

CD8 naive samples consisted of CD45RO-negative cells that were positively selected for CCR7, yielding a CD45RA+CCR7+ population without TemRA cells. Healthy HIV-negative adults with no recently reported acute infections or vaccinations were included as donors. Every donor was a Caucasian adult living in Nashville, Tennessee, USA. Blood was obtained by leukapheresis, after which PBMCs were separated by Ficoll-Histopaque density gradient centrifugation and cryopreserved in liquid nitrogen vapor phase. Purity and quantity of every magnetically sorted T cell population were checked by analytical flow cytometry. Genomic DNA was isolated from each sorted fraction and quantified by UV absorbance on a Nanodrop 2000c.

The sequence links TRBV7-7 to TRBJ2-1; the central 7 bases match TRBD2. Sequencing input: naive CD8+ T cells sorted from blood. Reading the label with the study, this specimen's cell subset or site is: CD45RA+CCR7+. This clonotype originated in a man younger than 35 in good health. The CDR3 in this case is CASSPGTTLYNEQFF. The DNA reads as follows: TGTGCTAGCAGCCCCGGGACTACCCTTTACAATGAGCAGTTCTTC.